These 10 T cell receptor beta chains were sequenced from one sample in a study of T cells in Graves' hyperthyroidism and ophthalmopathy. Amplified TCR beta CDR3 regions derived from RNA transcripts. TCR CDR3 underwent first-round RT-PCR with the HTBI primer set. Via MiXCR, TCRdb re-called the multiplex PCR reads, giving one row per CDR3 protein. The profile shows approximately 720,000 distinct CDR3 sequences, 15% to 20% of them singletons. The specimen was blood. The source of these receptors is a woman between 45 and 60 years old with Graves' hyperthyroidism that later progressed to Graves' ophthalmopathy.

The sample holds many counts of this clonotype. This chain connects TRBV3-1 to TRBJ2-5; D might be TRBD2 (7 bases). The CDR3 has 14 amino acids. Germline CDR1 LGHDT, CDR2 YNNKEL (reference sequence). V lost 1 base, J lost 5 bases, and 11 bases lay in between. The CDR3 sequence: CASSQAGGAETQYF. The DNA for the CDR3 is TGTGCCAGCAGCCAAGCGGGGGGCGCGGAGACCCAGTACTTC.

This clonotype was counted many times. V gene TRBV5-5 combines with J gene TRBJ2-4; D unclear. Germline assignment: CDR1 SGHKS and CDR2 YYEKEE (reference sequence). V was clipped by 0 bases and J by 0 bases, with 10 bases between them. The CDR3 consists of 16 residues. The CDR3 loop is CASSLESGGAKNIQYF. As DNA, the CDR3 is TGTGCCAGCAGCTTGGAGAGTGGCGGAGCCAAAAACATTCAGTACTTC. Variable domain in full (rest from reference TRBV5-5 and TRBJ2-4): DAGVTQSPTHLIKTRGQQVTLRCSPISGHKSVSWYQQVLGQGPQFIFQYYEKEERGRGNFPDRFSARQFPNYSSELNVNALLLGDSALYLCASSLESGGAKNIQYFGAGTRLSVL.

The table lists this clonotype with a few counts. The junction differs from germline at one of its ends, possibly a read error. This chain connects TRBV27 to TRBJ2-3; 7 bases are a match to TRBD2. This CDR3 has 16 amino acids. From germline, CDR1 is MNHEY and CDR2 SMNVEV (reference sequence). The CDR3: CAGSFGGSGVVDTQYF. CDR3 nucleotide sequence: TGTGCCGGCAGTTTTGGGGGGAGCGGGGTAGTAGATACGCAGTATTTT.

This clonotype has more than one count but fewer than ten. The CDR3 region has the DNA TGCAGTGCTAGGCCAGGACTAGCGGCATACGAGCAGTACTTC. Translation: CSARPGLAAYEQYF. V is TRBV20-1 and J is TRBJ2-7; 10 bases are a match to TRBD2. Per the germline V gene, CDR1 is DFQATT and CDR2 is SNEGSKA (reference sequence). V dropped 3 bases and J dropped 4; count of bases not matched to a gene: 6. This CDR3 has 14 residues.

This clonotype was observed a handful of times. A read error is possible here, since a much larger clone lies one base away. The genes are TRBV5-5 and TRBJ2-1; 14 nucleotides match TRBD2. The CDR3 is made up of 16 amino acids. The germline V gene encodes CDR1 SGHKS and CDR2 YYEKEE (reference sequence). Trimming at V came to 4 bases and at J to 4 bases, leaving 4 bases not matched to a gene. Written as DNA, the CDR3 is TGTGCCAGCAGCACCGGACTAGCGGGGGGATACAATGAGCAGTTCTTC. Its protein is CASSTGLAGGYNEQFF.

This clonotype was observed many times. The chain is built from TRBV12-3 or TRBV12-4 and TRBJ1-5, with no clear D. This CDR3 comprises 13 residues. V dropped 1 base and J dropped 6 bases, with 7 bases sitting between them. The CDR3 is CASSLGVRQPQHF. The CDR3, as DNA: TGTGCCAGCAGTTTAGGTGTGCGTCAGCCCCAGCATTTT.

There are many counts of this clonotype. One end of the junction is discordant with germline, which a read error may explain. The rearrangement uses TRBV5-1 and TRBJ1-5; possible D gene TRBD1, 6 bases. The germline V gene has CDR1 SGHRS and CDR2 YFSETQ. The CDR3 has 13 residues. CDR3 nucleotides: TGTGCCAGCAGTTTGGACAGAAATCAGCCCCAGCATTTT. Its protein is CASSLDRNQPQHF.

There are a few counts of this clonotype. The chain carries TRBV9 and TRBJ1-2; 8 bases agree with TRBD1. The germline V gene encodes CDR1 SGDLS and CDR2 YYNGEE. V lost 1 base and J lost 2; bases outside the gene matches: 4. This CDR3 spans 15 amino acids. CDR3 amino acids: CASSVTGQGNYGYTF. The CDR3 coding sequence is TGTGCCAGCAGCGTAACCGGACAGGGAAACTATGGCTACACCTTC.

This clonotype was counted between two and nine times. The chain uses TRBV6-1 and TRBJ1-1; 8 bases are shared with TRBD1. V shed 6 bases, J shed 5 bases, and the junction held 11 bases outside the gene matches. In germline, CDR1 is MNHNS, CDR2 SASEGT. This CDR3 has 15 amino acids. The CDR3 sequence is CASRLDRAPRTEAFF. Written as DNA, the CDR3 is TGTGCCAGCAGGTTGGACAGGGCCCCCCGTACTGAAGCTTTCTTT.

The chain joins TRBV18 to TRBJ1-5; unclear D gene. V lost 3 bases and J 4 bases, leaving 7 bases between the germline ends. This CDR3 contains 13 residues. CDR1 is KGHSH, CDR2 LQKENI, per germline. CDR3: CASSPTANQPQHF. The CDR3 DNA is TGTGCCAGCTCACCGACGGCTAATCAGCCCCAGCATTTT.